The subject of this entry is one T cell receptor beta chain. The CDR3 spans 13 residues. Trimming left V 3 bases short and J 6 bases short, with 9 bases between. This sample is part of a study of blood T cell repertoires in COVID-19. Original data processing: Amplified reference gene primers provided the basis for estimating nucleated cell counts. Assay: immunoSEQ multiplex PCR; the TCRdb copy retains only in-frame clones and omits some. D and trimming were read from the DNA, whereas the V and J calls and clone size are those reported in that table. The data contain tens of thousands of clones, about nine tenths of them seen just once; the ten biggest clones take up roughly 3.5%.

Sequencing used peripheral blood. This sequence was found in a man aged 50 to 60 with active COVID-19. This rearrangement joins TRBV12-3 or TRBV12-4 to TRBJ2-1, with a possible D match to TRBD2 (5 bases). This CDR3 is CASSFGSANEQFF. The CDR3 bases are TGTGCCAGCAGTTTTGGTAGCGCCAATGAGCAGTTCTTC.